The rows below give T cell receptor beta chains drawn from one sample of a study of sequential checkpoint blockade in melanoma. Sequencing was performed with immunoSEQ multiplex PCR; in TCRdb, only in-frame clones are kept and a portion is missing. The repertoire holds approximately 7,700 clones, with about 60% as singletons. The sequencing here drew on CD8+ T cells sorted from blood (inferred from file names), taken from a patient given nivolumab and ipilimumab in sequence. These receptors all come from a human donor with melanoma. The CDR3 runs from the conserved cysteine through the conserved F or W. The order of the fields is J gene, clone size, D gene, CDR3 length, V gene, CDR3 protein, CDR3 DNA. A D gene is named only where the DNA matches it firmly. Where a row states a size, it is once, few, many or the class of an expanded clone; other rows omit it.

j_gene: TRBJ2-7; abundance: .; d_gene: .; len: 15; v_gene: TRBV5-8; CDR3aa: CASSLDAFGIYEQYF; CDR3nt: TGTGCCAGCAGCTTGGATGCGTTCGGTATCTACGAGCAGTACTTC
j_gene: TRBJ1-5; abundance: .; d_gene: TRBD1; len: 14; v_gene: TRBV5-1; CDR3aa: CASSPGPGGEPQHF; CDR3nt: TGCGCCAGCAGCCCGGGTCCAGGGGGCGAGCCCCAGCATTTT
j_gene: TRBJ1-2; abundance: .; d_gene: .; len: 16; v_gene: TRBV7-9; CDR3aa: CASSLSLRAGNYGYTF; CDR3nt: TGTGCCAGCAGCTTATCCCTCCGAGCAGGGAACTATGGCTACACCTTC
j_gene: TRBJ2-7; abundance: medium-sized; d_gene: TRBD1; len: 15; v_gene: TRBV7-9; CDR3aa: CASSPRTGGSYEQYF; CDR3nt: TGTGCCAGCAGCCCTAGGACAGGGGGCTCCTACGAGCAGTACTTC
j_gene: TRBJ1-3; abundance: few; d_gene: .; len: 12; v_gene: TRBV7-9; CDR3aa: CASSFVGNTIYF; CDR3nt: TGTGCCAGCAGCTTCGTTGGAAACACCATATATTTT
j_gene: TRBJ2-1; abundance: .; d_gene: TRBD1; len: 12; v_gene: TRBV6-1; CDR3aa: CASRDRVNEQFF; CDR3nt: TGTGCCAGCCGGGACAGGGTCAATGAGCAGTTCTTC
j_gene: TRBJ2-7; abundance: .; d_gene: TRBD1; len: 12; v_gene: TRBV4-1; CDR3aa: CASSQAGGEQYF; CDR3nt: TGCGCCAGCAGCCAAGCAGGGGGAGAGCAGTACTTC
j_gene: TRBJ2-7; abundance: .; d_gene: .; len: 14; v_gene: TRBV6-5; CDR3aa: CASSYKFAGYEQYF; CDR3nt: TGTGCCAGCAGTTACAAATTCGCGGGGTACGAGCAGTACTTC
j_gene: TRBJ1-5; abundance: .; d_gene: TRBD1; len: 17; v_gene: TRBV7-9; CDR3aa: CASSPLGAAGGGQPQHF; CDR3nt: TGTGCCAGCAGCCCCTTGGGGGCTGCAGGGGGCGGACAGCCCCAGCATTTT
j_gene: TRBJ1-2; abundance: .; d_gene: .; len: 13; v_gene: TRBV28; CDR3aa: CASSLRVSDGYTF; CDR3nt: TGTGCCAGCAGTTTGCGGGTTTCGGATGGCTACACCTTC
j_gene: TRBJ1-1; abundance: .; d_gene: TRBD1; len: 13; v_gene: TRBV19; CDR3aa: CASMGQKRTEAFF; CDR3nt: TGTGCCAGCATGGGACAGAAAAGGACTGAAGCTTTCTTT
j_gene: TRBJ2-2; abundance: .; d_gene: TRBD1; len: 19; v_gene: TRBV4-2; CDR3aa: CASSQDRPGTGAQAGELFF; CDR3nt: TGTGCCAGCAGCCAAGATCGGCCCGGGACAGGGGCACAGGCCGGGGAGCTGTTTTTT
j_gene: TRBJ2-7; abundance: .; d_gene: .; len: 13; v_gene: TRBV29-1; CDR3aa: CSVEVADIREQYF; CDR3nt: TGCAGCGTTGAAGTGGCAGACATTCGAGAGCAGTACTTC
j_gene: TRBJ2-7; abundance: .; d_gene: TRBD2; len: 13; v_gene: TRBV7-3; CDR3aa: CASSRREGYEQYF; CDR3nt: TGTGCCAGCAGCCGCAGGGAGGGCTACGAGCAGTACTTC
j_gene: TRBJ2-7; abundance: once; d_gene: TRBD1; len: 15; v_gene: TRBV11-2; CDR3aa: CASSLVRAGGYEQYF; CDR3nt: TGTGCCAGCAGCTTAGTTCGGGCAGGGGGCTATGAGCAGTACTTC
j_gene: TRBJ2-7; abundance: .; d_gene: .; len: 14; v_gene: TRBV7-2; CDR3aa: CASSLDTAAYEQYF; CDR3nt: TGTGCCAGCAGCTTAGACACAGCTGCCTACGAGCAGTACTTC